This T cell receptor beta chain was recovered during a study of molecular identifiers for immune sequencing clone quantification (dated by TCRdb to the late 2010s). Describing the broader study: For a replicate experiment, the RNA from either roughly 18,000 or 92,000 naive CD8 T cells was divided into five aliquots, and four of those aliquots went on to sequencing. The study was a methods study using CD8 T cells to benchmark molecular-identifier clustering-based TCR repertoire sequencing (MIDCIRS) and TCR RNA copy counting.

This clonotype is a singleton in its sample. No antigen is known for it. Base qualities are not provided; no much larger clone lies one nucleotide away. Evidence from one read is weak. The paper's findings and limits, for the study overall: Spiked-in Jurkat TCR RNA equivalent to a single cell was reported to be detectable even among approximately 1 million naive CD8 T cells. In CMV-specific effector cells, over 98% of molecules were held by clones above 20 RNA copies, whereas under 1% of molecules were held by such clones in naive cells. When barcode sub-clustering was omitted, TCR diversity was inflated by chimeric consensus sequences, with chimeras reaching as high as 47%. Modeling estimated 3 to 3.5 recovered TCR RNA copies per cell, compared with approximately 9.5 by digital PCR, which implies about 30% capture efficiency. The naive libraries included spiked-in Jurkat TCR RNA (10 copies' worth), and this RNA is not part of the donor repertoire. The sizes of highly expanded clones could end up underestimated when identical TCR molecules share a barcode.

The library was made by PCR. Sequencing was performed on a NextSeq 500. Preparation of bulk TCR libraries followed a previously described approach, with the TCR primers listed in Table S5. Total RNA was purified with the Qiagen AllPrep DNA/RNA kit. Before any analysis, reads coming from multiple sequencing runs of the same library were combined into one pool. As for the authors' bioinformatics: Reads were retained only if an exact TCR constant sequence was present, and the retained reads were trimmed to 150 nt and grouped according to their 12-nt molecular barcodes. Reads inside each barcode group were sub-clustered using a 15% Levenshtein threshold, and a quality-weighted consensus sequence was constructed for each RNA molecule. Non-functional sequences were filtered out, along with any lower-count sequence sitting one edit away from another sequence. Based on a fit of two negative binomial distributions, barcode sub-clusters having less than 20% of the maximum read count were discarded. The public reads were reanalyzed by TCRdb: fastp trimming at Q25, MiXCR alignment, in-frame beta chains only. Each CDR3 protein appears once, grouped with its most common genes and DNA. TCRdb's processing, not the authors' own work, is the source of the V and J calls. In this sample the table shows 85,000 to 100,000 distinct CDR3 sequences, roughly 24% of which occur a single time. Together, the top ten hold under 1% of the sample.

CDR1 and CDR2 are drawn from the germline V gene: SGHAT, FQNNGV. Clipping removes 5 bases from V and 15 bases from J, with 12 as the unmatched junction base count. The CDR3 measures 14 amino acids from cysteine to phenylalanine. CDR3 DNA is the only sequence kept; it has 42 bases, read in frame from the first base. Libraries of naive CD8 T cells were built from anywhere between about 18,000 and 1,000,000 sorted cells, with 10%, 30% or 50% of the purified RNA used. Naive CD8 T cells, defined as CD8+CD4-CCR7+CD45RA+, were FACS-sorted into RLT Plus buffer on a BD FACSAria II. To test detection sensitivity, Jurkat RNA equal to some 11 TCR copies was added to samples of roughly 17,000-1,100,000 naive CD8 T cells. CD8 T cells were enriched using RosetteSep CD8+ T Cell Enrichment Cocktail and Ficoll-Paque, and the enriched cells then underwent ACK red cell lysis.

The sequence derives from a human donor in good health. Some libraries in this study had Jurkat cell RNA spiked in. The V and J segments used are TRBV11-2 and TRBJ1-6; 8 central bases correspond to TRBD1. The sample was naive CD8+ T cells from blood, with Jurkat cell RNA spiked in. This specimen's cell subset or site label, per the study, means: FACS-sorted CD8+CD4-CCR7+CD45RA+ naive T cells. The nucleotide sequence reads as follows: TGTGCCAGCAGCGGGGGACAGGACCGCAGGGGCCTCCACTTT. It translates to CASSGGQDRRGLHF.